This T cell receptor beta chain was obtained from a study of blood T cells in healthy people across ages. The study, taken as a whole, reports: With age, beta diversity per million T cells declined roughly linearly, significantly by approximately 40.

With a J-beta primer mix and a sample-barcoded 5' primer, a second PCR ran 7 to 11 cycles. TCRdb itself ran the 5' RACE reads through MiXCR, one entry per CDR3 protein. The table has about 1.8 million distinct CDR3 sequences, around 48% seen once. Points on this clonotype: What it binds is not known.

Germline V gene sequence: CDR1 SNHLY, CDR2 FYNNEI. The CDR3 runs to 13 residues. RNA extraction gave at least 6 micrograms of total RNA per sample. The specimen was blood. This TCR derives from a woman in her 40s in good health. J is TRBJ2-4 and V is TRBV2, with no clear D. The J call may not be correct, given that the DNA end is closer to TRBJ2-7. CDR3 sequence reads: CASSDGLRYEQYF. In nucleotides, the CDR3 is TGTGCCAGCAGTGACGGTCTCCGCTACGAGCAGTACTTC.